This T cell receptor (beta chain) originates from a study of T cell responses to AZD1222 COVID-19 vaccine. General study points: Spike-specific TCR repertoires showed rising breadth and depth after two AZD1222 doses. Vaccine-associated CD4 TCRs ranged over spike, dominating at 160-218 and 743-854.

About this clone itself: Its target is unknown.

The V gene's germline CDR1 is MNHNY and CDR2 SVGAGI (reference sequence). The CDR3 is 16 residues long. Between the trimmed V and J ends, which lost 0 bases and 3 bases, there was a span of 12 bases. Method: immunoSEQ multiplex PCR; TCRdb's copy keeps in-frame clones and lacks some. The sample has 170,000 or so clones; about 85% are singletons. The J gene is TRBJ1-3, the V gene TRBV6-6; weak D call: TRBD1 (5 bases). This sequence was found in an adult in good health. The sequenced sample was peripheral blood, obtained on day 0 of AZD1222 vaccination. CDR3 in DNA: TGTGCCAGCAGTTACTCGGGCCAGGGATATGGAAACACCATATATTTT. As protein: CASSYSGQGYGNTIYF.